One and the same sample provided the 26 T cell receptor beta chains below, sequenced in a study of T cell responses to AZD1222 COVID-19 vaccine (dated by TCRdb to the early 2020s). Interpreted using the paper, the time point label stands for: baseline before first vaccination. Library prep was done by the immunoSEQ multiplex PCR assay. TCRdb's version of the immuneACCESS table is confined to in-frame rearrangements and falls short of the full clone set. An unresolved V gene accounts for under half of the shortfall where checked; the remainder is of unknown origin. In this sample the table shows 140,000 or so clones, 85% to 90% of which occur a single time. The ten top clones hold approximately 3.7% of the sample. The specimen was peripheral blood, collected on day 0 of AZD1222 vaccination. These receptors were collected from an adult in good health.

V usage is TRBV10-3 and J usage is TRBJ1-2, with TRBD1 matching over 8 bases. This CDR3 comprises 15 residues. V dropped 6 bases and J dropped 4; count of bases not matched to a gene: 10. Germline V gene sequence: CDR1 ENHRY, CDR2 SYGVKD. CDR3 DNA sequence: TGTGCCATCAGAGGACAGGGTGCGCCCTCCTATGGCTACACCTTC. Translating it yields CAIRGQGAPSYGYTF.

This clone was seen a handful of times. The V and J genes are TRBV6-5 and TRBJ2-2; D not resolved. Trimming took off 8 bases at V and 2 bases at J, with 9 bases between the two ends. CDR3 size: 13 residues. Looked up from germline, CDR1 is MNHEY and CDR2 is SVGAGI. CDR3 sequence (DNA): TGTGCCAGCCGGGCAGAAAACACCGGGGAGCTGTTTTTT. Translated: CASRAENTGELFF.

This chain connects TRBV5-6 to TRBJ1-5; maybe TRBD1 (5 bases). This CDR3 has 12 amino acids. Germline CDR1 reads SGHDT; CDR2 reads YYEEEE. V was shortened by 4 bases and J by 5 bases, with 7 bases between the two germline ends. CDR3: CASSLQDQPQHF. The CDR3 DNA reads TGTGCCAGCAGCCTACAGGATCAGCCCCAGCATTTT.

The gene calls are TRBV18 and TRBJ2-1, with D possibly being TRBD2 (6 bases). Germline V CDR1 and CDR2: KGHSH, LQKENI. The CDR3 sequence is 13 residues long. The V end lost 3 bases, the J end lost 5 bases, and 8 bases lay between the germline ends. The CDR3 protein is CASSPGLNNEQFF. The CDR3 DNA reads TGTGCCAGCTCACCGGGACTTAACAATGAGCAGTTCTTC.

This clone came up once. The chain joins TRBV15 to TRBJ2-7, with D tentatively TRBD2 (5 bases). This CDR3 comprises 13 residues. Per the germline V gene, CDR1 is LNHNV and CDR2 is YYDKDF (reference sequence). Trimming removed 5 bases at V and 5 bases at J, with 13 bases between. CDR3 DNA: TGTGCCACCAGCCCGGGAAGGGTTAACGAGCAGTACTTC. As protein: CATSPGRVNEQYF.

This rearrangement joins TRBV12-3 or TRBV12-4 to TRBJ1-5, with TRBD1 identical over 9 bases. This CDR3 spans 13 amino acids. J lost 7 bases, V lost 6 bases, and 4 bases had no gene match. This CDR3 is CASRHRGQQPQHF. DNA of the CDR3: TGTGCCAGCAGGCACAGGGGGCAGCAGCCCCAGCATTTT.

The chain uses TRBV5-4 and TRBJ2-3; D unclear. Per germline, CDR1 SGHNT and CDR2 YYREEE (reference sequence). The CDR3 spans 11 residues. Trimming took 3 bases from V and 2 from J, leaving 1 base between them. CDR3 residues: CASSSTDTQYF. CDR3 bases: TGTGCCAGCAGCTCCACAGATACGCAGTATTTT.

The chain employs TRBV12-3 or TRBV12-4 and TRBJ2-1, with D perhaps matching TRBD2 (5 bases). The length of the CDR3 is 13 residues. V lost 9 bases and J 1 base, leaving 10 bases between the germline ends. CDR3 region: CASSWESYNEQFF. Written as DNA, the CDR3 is TGTGCCAGTTCCTGGGAGTCCTACAATGAGCAGTTCTTC.

CDR3 sequence (DNA): TGCGCCAGCAGCCAAGTGCGAGGGGCTGAACAGCCCCAGCATTTT. Translated: CASSQVRGAEQPQHF. V gene TRBV4-3 combines with J gene TRBJ1-5; D is possibly TRBD1 (5 bases). V gave up 1 base and J gave up 7 bases, with 14 bases separating them. Germline V CDR1 and CDR2: LGHNA, YSLEER. This CDR3 spans 15 amino acids.

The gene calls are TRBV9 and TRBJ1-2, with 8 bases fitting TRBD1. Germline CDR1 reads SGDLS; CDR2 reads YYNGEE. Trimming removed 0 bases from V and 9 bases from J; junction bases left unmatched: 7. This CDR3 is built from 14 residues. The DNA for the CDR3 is TGTGCCAGCAGCGTAGTAGGACAGGGCGGCCGCTACACCTTC. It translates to CASSVVGQGGRYTF.

In DNA form, the CDR3 reads TGTGCCAGCAGCCAAGAAGTGAGCGGGAGGTCTTACGAGCAGTACTTC. This sequence encodes CASSQEVSGRSYEQYF. This chain links TRBV14 with TRBJ2-7, with 9 bases that match TRBD2. The ends lost 0 bases at V and 4 bases at J; junction bases unmatched: 7. Germline assignment: CDR1 SGHDN and CDR2 FVKESK. The length of the CDR3 is 16 residues.

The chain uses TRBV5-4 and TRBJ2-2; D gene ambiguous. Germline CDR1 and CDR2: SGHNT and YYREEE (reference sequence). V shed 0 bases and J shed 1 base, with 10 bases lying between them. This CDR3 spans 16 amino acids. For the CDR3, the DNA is TGTGCCAGCAGCTTGGGGGGTAGCTGGAACACCGGGGAGCTGTTTTTT. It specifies CASSLGGSWNTGELFF.

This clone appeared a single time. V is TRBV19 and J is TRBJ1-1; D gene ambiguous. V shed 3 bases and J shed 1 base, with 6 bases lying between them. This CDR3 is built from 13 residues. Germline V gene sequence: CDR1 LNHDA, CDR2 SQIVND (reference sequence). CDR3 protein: CASSMTKNTEAFF. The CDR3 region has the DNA TGTGCCAGTAGTATGACAAAGAACACTGAAGCTTTCTTT.

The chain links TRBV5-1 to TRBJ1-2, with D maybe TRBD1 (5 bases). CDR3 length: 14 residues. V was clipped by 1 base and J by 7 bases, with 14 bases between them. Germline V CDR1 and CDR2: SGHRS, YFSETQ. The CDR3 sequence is CASSLRGINSGYTF. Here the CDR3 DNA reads TGCGCCAGCAGCTTGAGGGGAATAAATAGTGGCTACACCTTC.

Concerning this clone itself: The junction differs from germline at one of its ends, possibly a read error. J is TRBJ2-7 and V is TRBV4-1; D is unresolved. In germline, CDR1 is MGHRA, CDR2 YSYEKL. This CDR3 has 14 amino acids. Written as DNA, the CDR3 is TGCGCCAGCAGCAAAGAGATAGTCGGCTACGAGCAGTACTTC. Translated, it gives CASSKEIVGYEQYF.

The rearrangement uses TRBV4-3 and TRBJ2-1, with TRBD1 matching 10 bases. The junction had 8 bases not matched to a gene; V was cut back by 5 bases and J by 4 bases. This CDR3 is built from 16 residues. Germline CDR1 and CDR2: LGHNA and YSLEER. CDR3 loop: CASSTRDRGLYNEQFF. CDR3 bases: TGCGCCAGCAGCACCCGGGACAGGGGCCTGTACAATGAGCAGTTCTTC.

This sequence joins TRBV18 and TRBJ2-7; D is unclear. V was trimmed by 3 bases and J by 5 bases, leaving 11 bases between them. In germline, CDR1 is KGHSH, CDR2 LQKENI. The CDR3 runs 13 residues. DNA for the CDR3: TGTGCCAGCTCACCGAGAGAGATCAACGAGCAGTACTTC. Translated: CASSPREINEQYF.

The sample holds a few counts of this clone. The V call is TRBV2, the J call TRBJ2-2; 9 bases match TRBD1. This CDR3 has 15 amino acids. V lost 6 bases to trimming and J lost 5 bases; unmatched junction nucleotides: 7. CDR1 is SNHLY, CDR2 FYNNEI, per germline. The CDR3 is CASRLQGAGTGELFF. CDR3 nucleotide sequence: TGTGCCAGCAGACTACAGGGGGCGGGTACCGGGGAGCTGTTTTTT.

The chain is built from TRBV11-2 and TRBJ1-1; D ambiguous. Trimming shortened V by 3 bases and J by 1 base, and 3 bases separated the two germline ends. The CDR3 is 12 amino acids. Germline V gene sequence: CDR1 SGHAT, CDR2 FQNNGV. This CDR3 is CASSFRNTEAFF. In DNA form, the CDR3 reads TGTGCCAGCAGCTTTAGGAACACTGAAGCTTTCTTT.

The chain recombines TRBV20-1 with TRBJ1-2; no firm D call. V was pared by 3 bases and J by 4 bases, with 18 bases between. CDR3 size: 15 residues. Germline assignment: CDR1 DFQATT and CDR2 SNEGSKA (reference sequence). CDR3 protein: CSASPVAKQGYGYTF. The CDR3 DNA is TGCAGTGCTAGTCCCGTGGCGAAGCAAGGCTATGGCTACACCTTC.

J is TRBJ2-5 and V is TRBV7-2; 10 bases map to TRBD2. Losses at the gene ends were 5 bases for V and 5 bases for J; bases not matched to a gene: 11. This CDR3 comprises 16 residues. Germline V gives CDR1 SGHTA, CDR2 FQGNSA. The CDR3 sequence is CASSALRLAGSETQYF. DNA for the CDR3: TGTGCCAGCAGCGCACTCCGACTAGCGGGTAGTGAGACCCAGTACTTC.

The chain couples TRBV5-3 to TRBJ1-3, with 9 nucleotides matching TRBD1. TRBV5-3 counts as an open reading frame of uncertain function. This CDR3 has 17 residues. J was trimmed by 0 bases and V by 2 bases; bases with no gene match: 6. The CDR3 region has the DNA TGTGCCAGAAGCTTCCCGGGACAGGGCGACTCTGGAAACACCATATATTTT. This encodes CARSFPGQGDSGNTIYF.

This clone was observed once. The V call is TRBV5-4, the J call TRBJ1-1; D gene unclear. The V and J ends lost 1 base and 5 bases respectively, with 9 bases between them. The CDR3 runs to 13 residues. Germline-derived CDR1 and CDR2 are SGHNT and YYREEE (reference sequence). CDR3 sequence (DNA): TGTGCCAGCAGCTTGATTTTGGGTACTGAAGCTTTCTTT. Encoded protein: CASSLILGTEAFF. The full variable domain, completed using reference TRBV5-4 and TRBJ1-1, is ETGVTQSPTHLIKTRGQQVTLRCSSQSGHNTVSWYQQALGQGPQFIFQYYREEENGRGNFPPRFSGLQFPNYSSELNVNALELDDSALYLCASSLILGTEAFFGQGTRLTVV.

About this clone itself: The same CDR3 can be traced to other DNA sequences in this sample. CDR3 DNA sequence: TGTGCCAGCAGTTTTCAGGGGGACCAGCCCCAGCATTTT. Translation gives CASSFQGDQPQHF. The V gene is TRBV28, the J gene TRBJ1-5; TRBD1 agrees at 7 bases. The CDR3 runs to 13 residues. CDR1 and CDR2 from the germline V gene are MDHEN and SYDVKM. V shed 3 bases, J shed 7 bases, and the junction held 3 bases outside the gene matches.

The CDR3 bases are TGCGCCAGCGGGGGACAGGGTTTGACCGGGGAGCTGTTTTTT. Translation gives CASGGQGLTGELFF. This chain uses TRBV10-1 with TRBJ2-2, with 9 bases lining up with TRBD1. This CDR3 is built from 14 residues. Germline values: CDR1 WNHNN, CDR2 SYGVQD (reference sequence). V dropped 8 bases and J dropped 5; count of bases not matched to a gene: 6.

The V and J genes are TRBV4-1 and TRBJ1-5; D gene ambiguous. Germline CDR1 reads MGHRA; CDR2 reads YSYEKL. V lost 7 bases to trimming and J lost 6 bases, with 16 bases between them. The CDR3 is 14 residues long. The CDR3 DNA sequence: TGCGCCAGCAACCCGAGCGGGGTGGGTCAGCCCCAGCATTTT. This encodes CASNPSGVGQPQHF.